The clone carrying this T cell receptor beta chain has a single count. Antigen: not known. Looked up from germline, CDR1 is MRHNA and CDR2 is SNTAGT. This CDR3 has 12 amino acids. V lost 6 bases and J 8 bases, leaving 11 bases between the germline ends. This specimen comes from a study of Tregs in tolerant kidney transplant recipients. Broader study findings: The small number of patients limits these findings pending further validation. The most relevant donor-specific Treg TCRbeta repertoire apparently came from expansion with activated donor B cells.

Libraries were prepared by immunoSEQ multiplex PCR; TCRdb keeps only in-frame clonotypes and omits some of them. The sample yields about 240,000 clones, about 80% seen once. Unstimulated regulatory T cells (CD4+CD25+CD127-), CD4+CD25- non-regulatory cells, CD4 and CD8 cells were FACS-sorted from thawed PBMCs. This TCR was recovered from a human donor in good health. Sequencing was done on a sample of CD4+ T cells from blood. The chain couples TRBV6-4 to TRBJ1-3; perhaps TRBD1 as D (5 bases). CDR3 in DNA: TGTGCCAGCAGCCCCCAGGGACACACCATATATTTT. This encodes CASSPQGHTIYF.